A selection of T cell receptor beta chains follows, all from one sample in a study of identical twins. Via MiXCR, TCRdb re-called the 5' RACE reads, giving one row per CDR3 protein. The table has more than 400,000 distinct CDR3 sequences, roughly 15% seen once. The same sample was also used in a study of yellow fever vaccine responses in identical twins.

The sample taken for sequencing was CD4+ T cells sorted from blood. The receptor set was obtained from a woman aged 18-29 years in good health. Each CDR3 is given with its conserved first and last residue. A D gene is named only where the DNA matches it firmly. Where a row states a size, it is once, few, many or the class of an expanded clone; other rows omit it.

cdr3_aa cdr3_nt j_call d_call clone_size v_call
CASSVDVGQNIQYF TGTGCCAGCAGCGTAGACGTAGGGCAGAACATTCAGTACTTC TRBJ2-4 . few TRBV9
CASSQGGAAAKNIQYF TGCGCCAGCAGCCAAGGGGGGGCAGCAGCCAAAAACATTCAGTACTTC TRBJ2-4 . . TRBV4-1
CASRGLAGEGGYNEQFF TGCGCCAGCAGGGGGCTAGCGGGAGAGGGAGGATACAATGAGCAGTTCTTC TRBJ2-1 TRBD2 few TRBV10-2
CASSALQGSGNTIYF TGTGCCAGCAGTGCCCTACAAGGCTCTGGAAACACCATATATTTT TRBJ1-3 . many TRBV2
CASSSAGTYNTGELFF TGTGCCAGCAGTTCCGCCGGGACATACAACACCGGGGAGCTGTTTTTT TRBJ2-2 . few TRBV12-3/TRBV12-4
CASSDSRDHNEQFF TGTGCCAGCAGTGACTCCCGGGACCACAATGAGCAGTTCTTC TRBJ2-1 . few TRBV25-1
CASSMGQASYNEQFF TGTGCCAGCAGCATGGGACAGGCCTCCTACAATGAGCAGTTCTTC TRBJ2-1 TRBD1 . TRBV7-9
CASTLRPNTGELFF TGTGCCAGCACCTTACGTCCGAACACCGGGGAGCTGTTTTTT TRBJ2-2 . many TRBV12-3/TRBV12-4
CSARLAARFEKLFF TGCAGTGCTAGATTAGCCGCGCGTTTCGAAAAACTGTTTTTT TRBJ1-4 . few TRBV20-1
CASSYGVPVEKLFF TGTGCCAGCAGTTACGGGGTCCCGGTCGAAAAACTGTTTTTT TRBJ1-4 . . TRBV6-2/TRBV6-3
CASSFQGQGSEAFF TGTGCCAGCAGCTTTCAGGGGCAGGGTTCTGAAGCTTTCTTT TRBJ1-1 . . TRBV7-9
CASSRQGGLSYNEQFF TGTGCCAGCAGTCGGCAAGGGGGACTCTCCTACAATGAGCAGTTCTTC TRBJ2-1 . . TRBV14
CASSFRSGMNTGELFF TGTGCCAGCAGCTTCCGGAGCGGGATGAACACCGGGGAGCTGTTTTTT TRBJ2-2 TRBD2 . TRBV7-8
CASSSDRGQGGELFF TGCGCCAGCAGCTCGGACAGGGGGCAGGGCGGGGAGCTGTTTTTT TRBJ2-2 TRBD1 few TRBV5-1
CASSQDRTLSNEQFF TGTGCCAGCAGCCAAGATAGGACTCTCTCCAATGAGCAGTTCTTC TRBJ2-1 . . TRBV3-1
CASSQNRGITDTQYF TGCGCCAGCAGCCAAAACAGGGGCATAACAGATACGCAGTATTTT TRBJ2-3 TRBD1 . TRBV5-1
CASSPGGPEQFF TGTGCCAGCAGTCCAGGCGGTCCTGAGCAGTTCTTC TRBJ2-1 . many TRBV12-3/TRBV12-4
CASSANQQLSNQPQHF TGTGCCAGCAGTGCCAACCAGCAACTTAGCAATCAGCCCCAGCATTTT TRBJ1-5 . few TRBV2
CASSLHQAGIQETQYF TGTGCCAGCAGCTTACATCAAGCGGGGATCCAAGAGACCCAGTACTTC TRBJ2-5 TRBD2 . TRBV7-7
CASSPDGSGRVNEQFF TGTGCCAGCAGCCCCGATGGTAGCGGGAGGGTCAATGAGCAGTTCTTC TRBJ2-1 TRBD2 . TRBV11-2
CAIRETGSSYNEQFF TGTGCCATCAGGGAGACAGGGAGCTCCTACAATGAGCAGTTCTTC TRBJ2-1 TRBD1 few TRBV10-3
CASTEQEAKNIQYF TGTGCCAGCACCGAACAGGAGGCCAAAAACATTCAGTACTTC TRBJ2-4 . many TRBV6-4
CATSGTGFIEQYF TGTGCCACTTCGGGGACAGGGTTTATCGAGCAGTACTTC TRBJ2-7 TRBD1 few TRBV6-6
CASSSSVDTEAFF TGTGCCAGCAGTTCCTCAGTGGACACTGAAGCTTTCTTT TRBJ1-1 . few TRBV7-3
CAWGLAGVVEQFF TGTGCCTGGGGACTAGCGGGAGTGGTTGAGCAGTTCTTC TRBJ2-1 TRBD2 . TRBV12-3/TRBV12-4